This T cell receptor (beta chain) was captured in a study of blood T cell repertoires in COVID-19. Study background: Samples of COVID-19 (acute and convalescent) were obtained from the United States, Italy and Spain. T cells, B-cell-depleted T cells, or PBMCs supplied cDNA or gDNA.

Authors' analysis steps: Amplification with reference gene primers provided the estimates of nucleated cell counts. TCRdb's copy holds only in-frame clones and misses some; the assay was immunoSEQ multiplex PCR. The V and J calls and clone size are taken from that table; D and trimming were inferred from the DNA. Of around 250,000 clones listed, 84% are singletons. The length of the CDR3 is 15 residues. Germline lookup yields CDR1 SGHVS and CDR2 FQNEAQ. Trimming removed 4 bases from V and 0 bases from J; junction bases left unmatched: 4. The sequence was obtained from a human donor in a cohort sampled during active COVID-19. Specimen: peripheral blood. V gene TRBV7-8 combines with J gene TRBJ1-1; 8 bases are a match to TRBD1. The CDR3 region is CASSSDRAVNTEAFF. In DNA, the CDR3 is TGTGCCAGCAGCTCGGACAGGGCTGTGAACACTGAAGCTTTCTTT.